The clone carrying this TCR beta chain has just a few counts. Antigen specificity is unknown. The data stem from a study of T cell therapy after organ transplantation. Study in general: T cell doses, up to 6, came every 2 weeks; follow-up lasted 29 weeks.

Clones were read by immunoSEQ multiplex PCR, and TCRdb kept only the in-frame ones, dropping some. Among roughly 48,000 clones listed, 94% were seen once. The sample here was CD8+ T cells from blood, taken before autologous CMV-specific T cell therapy. This receptor was obtained from a human patient who had received a solid organ transplant and had CMV disease.

CDR3 nucleotides: TGTGCCAGCAGTGACGCGGGTAATACTGAAGCTTTCTTT. Translated: CASSDAGNTEAFF. The chain recombines TRBV6-4 with TRBJ1-1, with D unresolved. Germline V gives CDR1 MRHNA, CDR2 SNTAGT. V lost 2 bases and J lost 5, with 9 bases in between. The CDR3 consists of 13 residues.